The rows below give T cell receptor beta chains drawn from one sample of a study of cytomegalovirus exposure and HLA in healthy donors. Only in-frame clones appear in the TCRdb table, and some are missing; sequencing was by immunoSEQ multiplex PCR. The sample contains approximately 190,000 clones, 80% to 90% of which appear only once. Sequenced sample: PBMCs. The receptors stem from a man in his thirties or forties in good health and CMV-seronegative. CDR3s include the opening cysteine and the closing phenylalanine or tryptophan. The order of the fields is V gene, J gene, CDR3 protein.

>TRBV4-2|TRBJ1-1
CASSQELVGAFF
>TRBV29-1|TRBJ2-1
CSVEDRDRGLGEQFF
>TRBV27|TRBJ2-1
CASSLSPGPNNEQFF
>TRBV23-1|TRBJ1-4
CASSQDRTTHLKATNEKLFF
>TRBV6-1|TRBJ1-4
CASSVREAATNEKLFF
>TRBV11-3|TRBJ2-3
CASSSPRSDTQYF
>TRBV28|TRBJ2-7
CASRYRAYEQYF
>TRBV7-6|TRBJ2-1
CASSLEVSSYNEQFF
>TRBV19|TRBJ2-5
CASSIRGETQYF
>TRBV4-1|TRBJ2-3
CASRLTIVPGTQKGTDTQYF
>TRBV21-1|TRBJ1-2
CASSNQGLKNYGYTF
>TRBV7-9|TRBJ2-3
CASSLGDFRELDTQYF
>TRBV28|TRBJ2-7
CASSPVGTGGYEQYF
>TRBV6-5|TRBJ1-4
CASSDNRINEKLFF
>TRBV5-4|TRBJ2-1
CASSLDAGSSYNEQFF
>TRBV7-2|TRBJ2-7
CASSHRGRVGEQYF
>TRBV5-1|TRBJ2-7
CASSLALGQVYEQYF
>TRBV13|TRBJ1-2
CASSREGSPGYTF
>TRBV28|TRBJ1-1
CASPPGQRNLNTEAFF
>TRBV6-5|TRBJ1-6
CASIAGTPLHF
>TRBV27|TRBJ2-7
CASSLLVGYEQYF
>TRBV28|TRBJ1-3
CASSLWGQGRGNTIYF
>TRBV14|TRBJ1-2
CASSSGTGESYGYTF
>TRBV6-5|TRBJ1-2
CASSTTGGAYPGYTF
>TRBV27|TRBJ2-5
CASSRGLGAETQYF
>TRBV2|TRBJ1-1
CASSDQTEAFF
>TRBV28|TRBJ2-1
CATGGGALGSYNEQFF
>TRBV2|TRBJ2-1
CASRNRPGTSVTQPYNEQFF
>TRBV5-1|TRBJ2-7
CASSLGRTSGDGGEQYF
>TRBV10-3|TRBJ1-3
CAIKQGKVYGNTIYF
>TRBV7-2|TRBJ1-6
CASSPQGGVRDSPLHF
>TRBV19|TRBJ2-5
CASSIDRGQETQYF
>TRBV7-2|TRBJ1-5
CASSATGHNQPQHF
>TRBV28|TRBJ2-5
CASSFQTGADGETQYF
>TRBV7-9|TRBJ1-1
CSSSLVVEAFF
>TRBV6-5|TRBJ1-2
CASSRGPNYGYTF
>TRBV10-3|TRBJ1-1
CAIRRAVDTEAFF
>TRBV12-2|TRBJ2-7
CATPGKDEQYF
>TRBV18|TRBJ2-1
CASSPVLGDEQFF
>TRBV27|TRBJ2-1
CASRGRLAAENEQFF
>TRBV7-6|TRBJ1-2
CASSLGGQGWSYGYTF
>TRBV5-1|TRBJ2-1
CASSFFVGATYNEQFF
>TRBV10-2|TRBJ1-5
CASSTGGGSNQPQHF
>TRBV7-9|TRBJ2-2
CASSLPTGDYTGELFF
>TRBV4-1|TRBJ2-7
CASSQVGQGPYEQYF
>TRBV29-1|TRBJ1-2
CSVAGGYGYTF
>TRBV19|TRBJ2-7
CASSIDRGSYEQYF
>TRBV6-6|TRBJ2-7
CASSSVRDYEQYF
>TRBV4-3|TRBJ1-1
CASSPGTPEAFF